A selection of T cell receptor beta chains follows, all from one sample in a study of beta chain features in type 1 diabetes. Generated by immunoSEQ multiplex PCR, the TCRdb table keeps only in-frame clones and is missing some. The table has some 160,000 clones, about 8.3% seen once; the top ten hold over 0.5%. What was sequenced was central memory CD4+ T cells from blood. Receptors originate from a woman aged 18 to 35 with type 1 diabetes. Each CDR3 is given with its conserved first and last residue. Clone size is shown for a subset of rows, as once, few, many or a class of expanded clone.

J	V	length	size	CDR3
TRBJ2-1	TRBV6-6	13	-	CASSYPGRGEQFF
TRBJ2-3	TRBV6-1	14	few	CASSEAHGQATQYF
TRBJ2-5	TRBV29-1	11	few	CSGGQQETQYF
TRBJ2-1	TRBV9	15	-	CASSVGRGGYNEQFF
TRBJ2-5	TRBV14	13	few	CASSYRVSETQYF
TRBJ2-5	TRBV7-2	12	few	CASSHFQETQYF
TRBJ2-2	TRBV19	16	-	CASSRTSGRNTGELFF
TRBJ2-7	TRBV6-6	15	few	CASSYREGRTYEQYF
TRBJ2-7	TRBV7-9	15	few	CASSVRLGAPGEQYF
TRBJ1-5	TRBV27	16	-	CASSPSGGWSNQPQHF
TRBJ2-5	TRBV5-6	14	few	CASSTGLAVETQYF
TRBJ2-5	TRBV5-1	15	few	CASSGRLRGVETQYF
TRBJ2-6	TRBV27	16	few	CASRDRASSGANVLTF
TRBJ2-7	TRBV19	12	-	CASSESSYEQYF
TRBJ1-2	TRBV4-1	16	many	CASSQAQTRVDYGYTF
TRBJ2-7	TRBV28	15	few	CASSLSGTHSYEQYF
TRBJ2-1	TRBV5-8	11	few	CASSLTTEQFF
TRBJ1-2	TRBV29-1	11	few	CSARGGMGYTF
TRBJ1-6	TRBV7-2	15	few	CASSLEAGGNSPLHF
TRBJ2-3	TRBV4-2	16	-	CASSHQQLDSTDTQYF
TRBJ2-7	TRBV28	16	many	CASSLSLGNRVREQYF
TRBJ2-1	TRBV5-1	11	-	CASSLDLEQFF
TRBJ2-7	TRBV20-1	10	-	CSAGEYEQYF
TRBJ1-6	TRBV28	14	few	CASTDRAYNSPLHF
TRBJ1-1	TRBV7-2	13	few	CASRSGMNTEAFF
TRBJ2-5	TRBV7-3	16	-	CASSLLGQGGQETQYF
TRBJ2-1	TRBV5-1	15	many	CASSRGLAGLDEQFF
TRBJ2-3	TRBV9	17	-	CASSVGLAGVRTDTQYF
TRBJ2-2	TRBV7-9	13	few	CASVPLNTGELFF
TRBJ1-1	TRBV5-1	13	few	CASSLTANTEAFF
TRBJ1-2	TRBV6-1	14	few	CASSEARPNYGYTF
TRBJ1-5	TRBV4-1	14	-	CASSPRRENQPQHF
TRBJ2-1	TRBV7-9	16	-	CASSPLLGGGPNEQFF
TRBJ2-2	TRBV5-1	17	few	CASSPGTSGVNTGELFF
TRBJ2-3	TRBV29-1	13	-	CSVAVPSTDTQYF
TRBJ1-4	TRBV5-4	16	-	CASSSDRERSNEKLFF
TRBJ1-5	TRBV30	14	few	CAWSVTGFRQPQHF
TRBJ2-6	TRBV7-9	18	-	CASSYGQGQSPGANVLTF
TRBJ1-4	TRBV5-1	13	-	CASTPGGSGKLFF
TRBJ2-7	TRBV7-9	16	-	CASSILRDRDSYEQYF
TRBJ2-1	TRBV28	16	-	CASRAGTSGSYNEQFF
TRBJ2-7	TRBV28	13	few	CASSWASSYEQYF
TRBJ2-1	TRBV19	15	-	CASSISTSVDNEQFF
TRBJ2-2	TRBV5-1	14	few	CASSLVQNTGELFF
TRBJ2-7	TRBV23-1	14	-	CASSQRGSPYEQYF